Included here is one TCR beta chain sequence, with context. Its target is unknown. The CDR3 runs 15 residues. J gave up 11 bases and V 4 bases, and 9 bases lay outside the gene matches. Germline lookup yields CDR1 MDHEN and CDR2 SYDVKM. This sample stems from a study of identical twins. General study findings and limits: Zero-insertion analyses might be partly confounded by invariant T cells like MAIT and iNKT. Models, which agreed with sharing between unrelated individuals, nonetheless underestimated the out-of-frame TCR alpha sharing seen in monozygotic twins.

TCRdb reanalysed the 5' RACE reads using MiXCR and keeps one entry per CDR3 protein. The sample consists of approximately 490,000 distinct CDR3 sequences, around 24% of them appearing once. These data also featured in a second study, about yellow fever vaccine responses in identical twins.

The clonotype was recovered from a woman under 30 in good health. The chain is built from TRBV28 and TRBJ2-3; 13 bases align to TRBD2. What was sequenced was CD4+ T cells sorted from blood. The chain's CDR3 is CASSSGTSGTGMQYF. CDR3 nucleotides: TGTGCCAGCAGTTCCGGGACTAGCGGGACGGGTATGCAGTATTTT.